The 14 T cell receptor beta chains presented below share a single source sample, sequenced in a study of neoadjuvant anti-PD-1 for oral cavity cancer (dated by TCRdb to about 2021). The time point label here, explained by the study, means: before neoadjuvant nivolumab. The library was generated by the immunoSEQ multiplex PCR assay. TCRdb's version of the immuneACCESS table is confined to in-frame rearrangements and falls short of the full clone set. An unresolved V gene accounts for under half of the shortfall where checked; the remainder is of unknown origin. In this sample the table shows 55,000 to 75,000 clones, 65% to 85% of which occur a single time. The top ten constitute 2% to 3% of the sample. The source was PBMCs, collected before nivolumab (anti-PD-1) treatment. These receptors came from a person aged 40 to 85 with oral cavity squamous cell carcinoma.

The chain joins TRBV5-4 to TRBJ2-2, with D maybe TRBD2 (5 bases). CDR3 size: 12 residues. CDR1 is SGHNT, CDR2 YYREEE, per germline (reference sequence). The V end lost 2 bases, the J end lost 8 bases, and 7 bases lay between the germline ends. This CDR3 is CASSFPGGELFF. CDR3 bases: TGTGCCAGCAGCTTCCCGGGGGGGGAGCTGTTTTTT.

This clone was seen a few times. The chain is built from TRBV27 and TRBJ1-2; TRBD1 aligns across 9 bases. The CDR3 length is 15 residues. In germline, CDR1 is MNHEY, CDR2 SMNVEV (reference sequence). V gave up 5 bases and J gave up 4 bases; unmatched junction bases: 8. CDR3 protein: CASSRTGGFSYGYTF. DNA of the CDR3: TGTGCCAGCAGTAGAACAGGGGGCTTTAGCTATGGCTACACCTTC.

J is TRBJ2-3 and V is TRBV18; D ambiguous. Trimming left V 6 bases short and J 2 bases short, with 15 bases between. CDR1 and CDR2 from the germline V gene are KGHSH and LQKENI. The CDR3 is 15 residues long. CDR3 bases: TGTGCCAGCTCGCCAGGCCGCGGTACCACAGATACGCAGTATTTT. It codes for CASSPGRGTTDTQYF.

The rearrangement joins TRBV6-4 to TRBJ2-3; the D call may be TRBD1 or TRBD2 (5 bases each). V was pared by 5 bases and J by 2 bases, with 8 bases between. Germline CDR1 reads MRHNA; CDR2 reads SNTAGT. The CDR3 contains 13 residues. CDR3 region: CASSQGVTDTQYF. The CDR3 nucleotides are TGTGCCAGCAGTCAGGGAGTCACAGATACGCAGTATTTT.

This clone has only one observation. The chain carries TRBV7-9 and TRBJ1-2; D may be TRBD1 (5 bases). V was pared by 1 base and J by 4 bases, with 16 bases between. This CDR3 has 16 residues. CDR1 is SEHNR and CDR2 is FQNEAQ in the germline V gene (reference sequence). The CDR3 loop is CASSLVGGQGGYGYTF. DNA of the CDR3: TGTGCCAGCAGCTTAGTCGGTGGGCAGGGAGGCTATGGCTACACCTTC.

At least ten counts were recorded for this clone. The rearrangement links TRBV6-6 to TRBJ1-5; a possible D gene is TRBD1 (5 bases). Germline assignment: CDR1 MNHNY and CDR2 SVGAGI (reference sequence). The CDR3 covers 14 residues. Deletions cut 2 bases from V and 3 bases from J, with 8 bases between. CDR3 amino acids: CASSYPGTNQPQHF. Here the CDR3 DNA reads TGTGCCAGCAGTTACCCAGGGACCAATCAGCCCCAGCATTTT.

This clone was seen a handful of times. The genes are TRBV6-1 and TRBJ2-3, with D tentatively TRBD2 (6 bases). The CDR3 extends over 13 amino acids. CDR1 and CDR2 (germline): MNHNS, SASEGT. V lost 8 bases and J 0 bases, leaving 9 bases between the germline ends. DNA for the CDR3: TGTGCCAGCGGAGGGAAAAGCACAGATACGCAGTATTTT. This encodes CASGGKSTDTQYF.

V usage is TRBV18 and J usage is TRBJ2-7; TRBD2 aligns across 12 bases. The CDR3 is 15 residues long. Losses at the gene ends were 1 base for V and 6 bases for J; bases not matched to a gene: 4. Germline CDR1 and CDR2: KGHSH and LQKENI. CDR3 nucleotides: TGTGCCAGCTCACCACAGGTGACTAGCGGGAGCGAGCAGTACTTC. This gives the protein CASSPQVTSGSEQYF.

About this clone itself: One end of the junction is discordant with germline, which a read error may explain. V and J are TRBV2 and TRBJ2-5; possibly TRBD2 for D (5 bases). CDR1 and CDR2 from the germline V gene are SNHLY and FYNNEI. The CDR3 covers 12 residues. CDR3 protein: CASGDSGETQYF. CDR3 nucleotides: TGTGCCAGCGGTGACTCGGGGGAGACCCAGTACTTC.

There are many counts of this clone. The genes are TRBV19 and TRBJ1-5; weak D call: TRBD1 (5 bases). Looked up from germline, CDR1 is LNHDA and CDR2 is SQIVND (reference sequence). The CDR3 covers 16 residues. V was cut by 6 bases and J by 7 bases, with 22 bases left in between. CDR3 sequence: CASRPRDLKLGQPQHF. The DNA for the CDR3 is TGTGCCAGTAGACCCCGGGACCTGAAGCTGGGGCAGCCCCAGCATTTT.

The rearrangement joins TRBV9 to TRBJ1-2; D is ambiguous. CDR1 and CDR2 from the germline V gene are SGDLS and YYNGEE. V was clipped by 0 bases and J by 5 bases, with 14 bases between them. This CDR3 is built from 15 residues. The CDR3 here is CASSVADGGRYGYTF. CDR3 in DNA: TGTGCCAGCAGCGTAGCGGATGGAGGTCGGTATGGCTACACCTTC. Based on the CDR3 plus reference TRBV9 and TRBJ1-2, the full variable domain is DSGVTQTPKHLITATGQRVTLRCSPRSGDLSVYWYQQSLDQGLQFLIQYYNGEERAKGNILERFSAQQFPDLHSELNLSSLELGDSALYFCASSVADGGRYGYTFGSGTRLTVV.

V is TRBV20-1 and J is TRBJ1-1, with no clear D. The CDR3 has 11 amino acids. The V end was cut by 5 bases, the J end by 6 bases, with 10 bases between. The germline CDR1 and CDR2 sequences are DFQATT and SNEGSKA (reference sequence). The CDR3 nucleotides read TGCAGTGCTTTTCGGCTGCCTGAAGCTTTCTTT. Its protein is CSAFRLPEAFF.

The chain carries TRBV2 and TRBJ2-3; D is possibly TRBD1 or TRBD2 (5 bases each). The CDR3 length is 14 residues. Germline lookup yields CDR1 SNHLY and CDR2 FYNNEI. V lost 4 bases, J lost 11 bases, and 19 bases lay in between. The chain's CDR3 is CASSAGRRTEVQYF. As DNA, the CDR3 is TGTGCCAGCAGTGCAGGGAGACGCACAGAAGTGCAGTATTTT.

The genes are TRBV7-2 and TRBJ2-1; maybe TRBD1 (6 bases). The CDR3 totals 15 residues. V was trimmed by 7 bases and J by 5 bases, leaving 18 bases between them. CDR1 is SGHTA and CDR2 is FQGNSA in the germline V gene. As DNA, the CDR3 is TGTGCCAGCAACCTAGGGGGAAGAAGTGACAATGAGCAGTTCTTC. Amino acid sequence: CASNLGGRSDNEQFF. Full variable domain (rest looked up from reference TRBV7-2 and TRBJ2-1): GAGVSQSPSNKVTEKGKDVELRCDPISGHTALYWYRQSLGQGLEFLIYFQGNSAPDKSGLPSDRFSAERTGGSVSTLTIQRTQQEDSAVYLCASNLGGRSDNEQFFGPGTRLTVL.